The rows below give T cell receptor beta chains drawn from one sample of a study of T cell changes during pregnancy in multiple sclerosis. Produced via immunoSEQ multiplex PCR; TCRdb's table is partial and in-frame only. Of 90,000 to 95,000 clones in the sample, almost 95% are singletons; the top ten hold 2% to 2.5%. The material was peripheral blood, obtained in the third trimester of pregnancy. The receptors were gathered from a female donor with multiple sclerosis, enrolled in a pregnancy study. CDR3s include the opening cysteine and the closing phenylalanine or tryptophan. A row's size may be missing; if present it is once, few, many or a size class.

TRBV2	.	TRBJ1-1	CASSRDSQGGMNTEAFF
TRBV13	.	TRBJ1-1	CASTLRGTAEAFF
TRBV7-9	.	TRBJ1-5	CASSLHPDRGSNQPQHF
TRBV5-1	.	TRBJ2-1	CASSWTPGLAGDEQFF
TRBV6-5	.	TRBJ2-1	CASTRLAGGRGEQFF
TRBV7-8	.	TRBJ1-3	CASSLGDRISGNTIYF
TRBV14	.	TRBJ2-7	CASSQDGWEDYEQYF
TRBV4-3	.	TRBJ1-6	CASSQLSTGSYNSPLHF
TRBV11-2	.	TRBJ2-1	CASSSWRDEQFF
TRBV10-3	.	TRBJ2-1	CAIKVTGYNEQFF
TRBV30	few	TRBJ2-1	CAWKPSGSYNEQFF
TRBV6-5	.	TRBJ2-7	CASGPAGTGNYEQYF
TRBV7-3	.	TRBJ2-5	CASPSGTGETQYF
TRBV11-2	once	TRBJ2-5	CASSLGSSRGSETQYF
TRBV19	.	TRBJ2-7	CASSVGGGYEQYF
TRBV18	.	TRBJ1-2	CASSGVNYGYTF
TRBV9	few	TRBJ1-1	CASSVNPDRHTEAFF
TRBV11-2	.	TRBJ2-7	CASSLPSGLGEQYF
TRBV9	.	TRBJ2-7	CASSPPGGWEQYF
TRBV19	.	TRBJ2-2	CATRRRGRATGELFF
TRBV9	once	TRBJ2-1	CASSPGGGTHYNEQFF
TRBV28	.	TRBJ1-1	CASSLRDLNTEAFF
TRBV28	.	TRBJ1-3	CASSFGATGNTIYF
TRBV7-8	few	TRBJ2-7	CASSLGRLSYEQYF
TRBV4-1	.	TRBJ1-1	CASSQGQLQGEAFF
TRBV2	.	TRBJ2-1	CASGPHNEQFF
TRBV7-9	.	TRBJ2-3	CASSLGMGLAESTDTQYF
TRBV7-8	.	TRBJ2-1	CASSLTGGRPRYNEQFF
TRBV5-4	.	TRBJ2-3	CASSLRLRTAGPDTQYF
TRBV5-4	.	TRBJ1-2	CASSSSQFYGYTF
TRBV18	few	TRBJ2-1	CASSPLPTSGRTGHNEQFF
TRBV7-3	.	TRBJ2-2	CASSSGPTGGITGELFF
TRBV23-1	.	TRBJ2-5	CASSQSVPRQGRPRETQYF
TRBV5-6	.	TRBJ2-2	CASSPGLAGFTGELFF
TRBV15	once	TRBJ2-2	CATSSRIEQLTGELFF
TRBV7-2	.	TRBJ1-1	CASSAYRGNTEAFF
TRBV7-9	.	TRBJ2-2	CASTRVGELFF
TRBV5-6	.	TRBJ2-6	CASSLLGANVLTF
TRBV7-2	.	TRBJ2-7	CASSLARGTPYEQYF
TRBV28	.	TRBJ2-2	CASSTPSGRATNTGELFF